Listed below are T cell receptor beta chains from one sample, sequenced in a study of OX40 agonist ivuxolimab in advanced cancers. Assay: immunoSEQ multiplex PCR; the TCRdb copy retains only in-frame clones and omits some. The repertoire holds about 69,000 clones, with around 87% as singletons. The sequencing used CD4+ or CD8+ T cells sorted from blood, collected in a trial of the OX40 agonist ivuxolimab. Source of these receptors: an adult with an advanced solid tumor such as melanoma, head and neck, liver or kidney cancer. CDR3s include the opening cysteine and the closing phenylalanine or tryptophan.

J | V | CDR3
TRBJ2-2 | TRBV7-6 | CASSEGTSGSPANTGELFF
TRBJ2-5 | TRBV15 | CATNPLRAKQETQYF
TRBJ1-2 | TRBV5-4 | CASSWTGGYYGYTF
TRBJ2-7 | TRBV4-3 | CASSPSQGSYEQYF
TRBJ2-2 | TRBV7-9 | CASSLGSGGTGELFF
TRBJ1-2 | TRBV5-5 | CASSLETLNGYTF
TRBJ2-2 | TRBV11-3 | CASSGHTGELFF
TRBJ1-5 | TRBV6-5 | CASSRRGDQPQHF
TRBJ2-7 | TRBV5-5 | CASTPGQGDYEQYF
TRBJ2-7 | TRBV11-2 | CASSPGGFTYEQYF
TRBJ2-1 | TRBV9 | CASGRGHEQFF
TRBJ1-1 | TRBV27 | CASSFGTNTEAFF
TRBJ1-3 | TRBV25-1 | CASGQGSGNTIYF
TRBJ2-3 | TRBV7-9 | CASSFSGTGGNTDTQYF
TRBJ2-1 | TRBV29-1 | CSVEGGEQFF
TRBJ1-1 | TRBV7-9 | CASSLVGGRNTEAFF
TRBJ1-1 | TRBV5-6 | CASNRGGNTEAFF
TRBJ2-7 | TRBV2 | CASRRGDSHYEQYF
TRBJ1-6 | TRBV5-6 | CASSLGQGSDSPLHF
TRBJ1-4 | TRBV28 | CASSFGRSNEKLFF
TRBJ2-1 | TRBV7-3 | CASSIGQGDNEQFF
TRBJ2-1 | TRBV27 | CASSLWGASYNEQFF
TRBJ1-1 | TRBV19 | CASSIETMGNTEAFF
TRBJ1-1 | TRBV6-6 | CASSSLEAFF
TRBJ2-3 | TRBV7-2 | CASSLLGGPVLSTDTQYF
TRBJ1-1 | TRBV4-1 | CASSQEKPGGAAFF
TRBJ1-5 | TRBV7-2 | CASSPWRGDQPQHF
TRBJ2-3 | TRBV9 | CASSVVGEADTQYF
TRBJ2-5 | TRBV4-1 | CASSQAVRQETQYF
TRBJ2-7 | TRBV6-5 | CASSGSRDLSYEQYF
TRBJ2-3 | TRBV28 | CASKYGQFSTDTQYF
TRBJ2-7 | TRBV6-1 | CASWVGVAVYEQYF
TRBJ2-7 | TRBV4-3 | CASSQEGRATYEQYF
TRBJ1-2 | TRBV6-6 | CASSFGSNYGYTF
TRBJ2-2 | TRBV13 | CASTLGGERNTGELFF
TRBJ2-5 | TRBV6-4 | CASSDGLAGTQYF
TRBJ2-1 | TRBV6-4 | CASSEYLQGYNEQFF